The clone carrying this T cell receptor beta chain was detected once. Clones were read by immunoSEQ multiplex PCR, and TCRdb kept only the in-frame ones, dropping some. The data show approximately 2,200,000 clones, about 92% seen once. This CDR3 has 15 residues. The germline gives CDR1 MNHNY, CDR2 SVGAGI (reference sequence). The V segment lost 6 bases and the J segment 3 bases; nucleotides outside the gene matches: 5. These data originate in a study of shared clonotypes between healthy human individuals. About the research overall: Each donor's CD4 naive and CD4 memory cells filled three plates apiece, CD8 naive two, and CD8 memory one.

In the naive CD8 group, cells lacked CD45RO and were positively selected for CCR7, so terminally differentiated effector memory CD45RA+ cells were left out. Material for sequencing was naive CD8+ T cells from PBMCs. The chain has TRBV6-6 and TRBJ1-5; 10 bases map to TRBD1. This receptor was obtained from a man aged 18 to 30 in good health. Some clones in this sample may be carry-over from other donors' samples. The CDR3 protein is CASSVDRGPNQPQHF. The CDR3 nucleotides are TGTGCCAGCAGCGTAGACAGGGGGCCCAATCAGCCCCAGCATTTT.